A single sample gave rise to the 6 T cell receptor beta chains below, sequenced in a study of T cell responses to AZD1222 COVID-19 vaccine. Measured with immunoSEQ multiplex PCR; TCRdb has only the in-frame clones, and not every one. The profile shows fewer than 140,000 clones, about nine tenths of them singletons. Sequencing used peripheral blood, obtained 28 days after the second AZD1222 dose. The source of these receptors is an adult who received the AZD1222 COVID-19 vaccine.

The rearrangement joins TRBV5-4 to TRBJ1-1, with D uncertain. This CDR3 comprises 11 residues. Germline values: CDR1 SGHNT, CDR2 YYREEE (reference sequence). The V gene lost 4 bases and the J gene lost 3 bases, with 4 bases spanning the gap. The CDR3 here is CASSTDTEAFF. Written as DNA, the CDR3 is TGTGCCAGCAGCACGGACACTGAAGCTTTCTTT.

The chain joins TRBV10-3 to TRBJ1-5, with TRBD1 matching over 8 bases. The CDR3 length is 14 residues. After removal of 8 bases from V and 5 bases from J, the junction contained 8 bases not matched to a gene. From germline, CDR1 is ENHRY and CDR2 SYGVKD. This CDR3 is CAIGDQGADQPQHF. The CDR3 DNA follows: TGTGCCATCGGGGATCAGGGGGCCGATCAGCCCCAGCATTTT.

This clone was recorded a few times. The gene calls are TRBV2 and TRBJ2-3; unclear D gene. Germline assignment: CDR1 SNHLY and CDR2 FYNNEI. The V gene lost 7 bases and the J gene lost 2 bases, with 13 bases spanning the gap. This CDR3 has 14 amino acids. Written as DNA, the CDR3 is TGTGCCAGCACCACATCGGCCTTCACAGATACGCAGTATTTT. The encoded protein is CASTTSAFTDTQYF.

The chain links TRBV7-9 to TRBJ2-5; D possibly corresponds to TRBD1 (6 bases). Germline assignment: CDR1 SEHNR and CDR2 FQNEAQ (reference sequence). CDR3 size: 14 residues. Deletions cut 5 bases from V and 2 bases from J, with 12 bases between. The CDR3 sequence is CASSEPGTQETQYF. The CDR3, as DNA: TGTGCCAGCAGCGAACCCGGGACACAAGAGACCCAGTACTTC.

This CDR3 is CASSRQGGITDTQYF. The CDR3, as DNA: TGTGCCAGCAGCCGACAGGGAGGTATCACAGATACGCAGTATTTT. The chain employs TRBV7-3 and TRBJ2-3, with D tentatively TRBD1 (7 bases). There are 15 residues in the CDR3. Per germline, CDR1 SGHTA and CDR2 FQGTGA. Trimming shortened V by 5 bases and J by 2 bases, and 14 bases separated the two germline ends.

This clone was recorded once. The V and J genes are TRBV19 and TRBJ2-1; 8 bases agree with TRBD2. This CDR3 comprises 16 residues. J was trimmed by 2 bases and V by 3 bases; bases with no gene match: 6. Germline V gene lookup returns CDR1 LNHDA and CDR2 SQIVND (reference sequence). The CDR3 sequence: CASSIRGGGPYNEQFF. The CDR3 DNA is TGTGCCAGTAGTATTCGAGGCGGGGGGCCCTACAATGAGCAGTTCTTC.